One TCR beta chain is described in this entry. Its specific antigen is unknown. No qualities accompany the bases; no much larger clone lies one base away. Peripheral blood CD8+ and CD4+ T cells from healthy donors, Susac syndrome patients and multiple sclerosis patients were profiled using high-throughput TCR beta sequencing. The Susac syndrome patients fulfilled recently defined diagnostic criteria for definite or probable disease. Bulk CD8+ and CD4+ T cells were purified magnetically by negative isolation, whereas CD8+ TEMRA cells were enriched by FACS. Blood was drawn into EDTA tubes, processed within 24 hours, and PBMCs were isolated by density gradient centrifugation. PBMCs intended for TCR sequencing were cryopreserved in liquid nitrogen and thawed later in a water bath at 37 degrees C. The sorted or isolated CD4+, CD8+ and CD8+ TEMRA cells had a purity of 90% or higher. This sample was included in a study of CD8 T cells in Susac syndrome (dated by TCRdb to between 2018 and 2021). Notes on the research overall: Among the sequenced Susac syndrome patients, more than five had clinically active disease and under ten were in clinical remission. The study compared CD8+ T cell repertoire clonality among roughly 12 healthy donors, about 14 Susac syndrome patients and around 16 multiple sclerosis patients. Repertoire sequencing was used to test whether CD8+ T cell activation and differentiation in Susac syndrome was antigen driven. At blood withdrawal, Susac syndrome patients were either therapy-naive, taking corticosteroids (in some cases with IVIg as well), or taking IVIg alone. Summary of the overall study and its limitations: In the total CD8+ and CD8+ TEMRA repertoires, approximately 17 and five Susac-specific public clones, respectively, were identified. The number of individuals in the TCR sequencing and HLA analysis was recognized as being relatively small. Clonal expansion was observed in Susac syndrome CD8+ repertoires, with the highest expansion in CD8+ TEMRA cells and greater expansion in clinically active than in remitting patients.

RNA was extracted using the RNeasy kit, and roughly 0.45 to 1 ug of the RNA was reverse transcribed with random hexamers. TCR beta CDR3 regions were amplified with the immunoSEQ multiplex PCR assay covering 54 Vbeta and 13 Jbeta segments. PCR amplification bias was corrected by using a synthetic template baseline for primer optimization and computational correction. The original methods were these. Reads were annotated to V, D and J genes according to IMGT and were analyzed with immunoSEQ Analyzer, with only productive sequences retained. Clonality was calculated as one minus the Shannon entropy normalized by log2 of the number of productive unique sequences. Public and private clones were assessed among the 100 most prevalent clones of each patient and control. A clone was defined as Susac-specific if it was absent from the healthy and MS cohorts, from 950 to 1,300 published viral clones and from other ImmuneACCESS disease sequences. The public reads were run again by TCRdb, first through fastp at Q25 and then through MiXCR, and only productive beta chains were kept. Here each entry gathers all rows of one CDR3 protein and keeps the most common genes and DNA. TCRdb, not the authors, supplied the V and J calls. Counted in this sample were 65,000 to 85,000 distinct CDR3 sequences; roughly 92% of them appeared once. In total, the top ten clones hold 0.4% to 0.55% of the sample.

Between the V and J ends, shortened by 1 base and 2 bases respectively, the junction contains 15 bases. CDR1 and CDR2 (LGHDT, YNNKEL) derive from the germline V gene (reference sequence). The CDR3 covers 16 residues, taking in both the cysteine and the phenylalanine. The retained sequence is limited to the CDR3, 48 bases, with the frame set at the first base. The receptor comes from a human donor with Susac syndrome. Recombination joined TRBV3-1 with TRBJ2-7, with TRBD2 as a weak D call on 6 bases. Material: CD8+ T cells from PBMCs. This receptor has the CDR3 CASSQVSASATYEQYF. In nucleotides, the sequence is TGTGCCAGCAGCCAAGTTTCGGCTAGCGCCACCTACGAGCAGTACTTC.